Given below is one TCR beta chain in context. This clone came up a few times. The target of this receptor is not known. Base qualities are not recorded, but no much larger clone differs from it by a single base. The sample has other DNA sequences that encode this CDR3 too. This entry is derived from a study of beta chain features in type 1 diabetes (dated by TCRdb to 2017 to 2018). Concerning the study at large: Patients and healthy donors did not differ in mean age, gender distribution, total cell number or subset yield. A total of over 95,000,000 sorted cells were examined across all samples, and RNA yield correlated strongly with the number of cells per subset. The study compared the TCRB repertoires of sorted circulating CD4+ T cell subsets in recently diagnosed type 1 diabetes patients with those in matched healthy donors. Naive and central memory subsets were obtained from all 28 donors, but regulatory and stem cell-like memory subsets were isolated from only 8 patients and roughly 8 healthy donors. Beyond this particular receptor, the publication reports: Fewer insertions and more nucleotide deletions at VDJ recombination sites were observed in patients with type 1 diabetes, implying thymic rearrangement abnormalities. Because small numbers of individuals were included in the HLA sub-analyses, any influence of HLA type on TCRB rearrangement was left unresolved. PCR may preferentially amplify shorter templates, but because patient and control samples were amplified and corrected together, any resulting skew would affect both groups equally. A moderate but significant shortening of TCRB CDR3 length was observed in type 1 diabetes patients in all four CD4+ subsets. Because cDNA was sequenced instead of genomic DNA, activated cells with high expression could be over-represented, although the groups did not differ in activation or CD3 levels. Naive, central memory and regulatory TCRB repertoires appeared to be more alike among patients than among healthy donors.

Measured from the cysteine to the phenylalanine, the CDR3 is 12 residues long. Just the 36-base CDR3 DNA is kept, in frame starting at base 1. V was cut back by 3 bases and J by 4 bases, leaving a gap of 4 bases between them. CDR1 SEHNR and CDR2 FQNEAQ are derived from the germline V gene (reference sequence). The entire amount of isolated RNA was reverse transcribed using the High Capacity cDNA Reverse Transcription Kit, so the sequenced TCRB transcripts were expressed ones. Naive, central memory and regulatory T cell samples underwent deep immunoSEQ sequencing, averaging about 3.57 million total reads per sample. Sorted cells were lysed in RLT buffer, and RNA was extracted using DNase-treated RNeasy Micro or Mini kits according to cell number. To prevent cross-contamination, each cell subset was processed individually, whereas patient and healthy donor samples were processed jointly. TCRB sequences were amplified from cDNA with the immunoSEQ multiplex PCR, producing 87-bp fragments spanning the CDR3 region. Amplicons were sequenced on the Illumina HiSeq platform. Per the authors' processing: Synthetic template baselines were used to correct PCR bias computationally, reads within Hamming distance 2 were collapsed together, and singletons that could not be merged were discarded. By aligning reads against IMGT, V, D and J genes, CDR3 length, and insertions or deletions at six rearrangement sites were assigned. Within each subset, clonotype counts were normalized to sorted cell number, and only after that were true diversity and Gini coefficients computed with the tcR R package. Repertoire sharing was quantified using the overlap coefficient calculated on TCRB nucleotide sequences. Out-of-frame TCRB sequences from naive cells were analyzed as a proxy for the pre-selection repertoire. TCRdb mirrors the immuneACCESS table, restricted to in-frame sequences. Some clones are absent from its copies; in checked studies, under half trace to an unresolved V gene, and the reason for the others is unknown. That table is the source of V, J and clone size, and D and trimming were worked out from the DNA. The sample table lists hundreds of thousands of clones, 15% to 20% of them with a count of one. The ten top clones hold 0.023% of the sample.

Each donor gave one peripheral blood draw, roughly 120 mL on average, collected into heparinised tubes. A BD FACSAria II was used to sort naive, central memory, regulatory and stem cell-like memory CD4+ T cells with a panel that included CD45RO, CCR7, CD25, CD127, CD95 and CD27. Every sorted population had a purity above 95%. PBMCs were isolated right away by Lymphoprep density gradient centrifugation and were stained directly, without culture. To minimize batch effects, samples were stained and sorted in pairs, one healthy donor with one patient per experiment. The sequence derives from a young woman in good health. The chain couples TRBV7-9 to TRBJ1-5; no confident D gene assignment can be made. The sample consisted of naive CD4+ T cells from blood. The cell subset or site label, read with the paper, signifies: true naive CD4+ T cells. The nucleotides are TGTGCCAGCAGCTTTGGGAATCAGCCCCAGCATTTT. It translates to CASSFGNQPQHF. The full variable domain, with segments outside the CDR3 supplied by the reference TRBV7-9 and TRBJ1-5 proteins, appears as DTGVSQNPRHKITKRGQNVTFRCDPISEHNRLYWYRQTLGQGPEFLTYFQNEAQLEKSRLLSDRFSAERPKGSFSTLEIQRTEQGDSAMYLCASSFGNQPQHFGDGTRLSIL.